This TCR beta chain is from a study of blood T cell repertoires in COVID-19. Study background: T cells, B-cell-depleted T cells, or PBMCs provided the cDNA or gDNA that served as material.

Germline-derived CDR1 and CDR2 are GTSNPN and SVGIG (reference sequence). V lost 2 bases and J lost 7; bases outside the gene matches: 10. The CDR3 has 15 amino acids. Here immunoSEQ multiplex PCR was the method, and the copy in TCRdb shows in-frame clones only, minus some. In the table there are 150,000 to 200,000 clones, 70% to 85% of which are singletons. The source is a man aged 50 to 59 who had recovered from COVID-19. J is TRBJ1-5 and V is TRBV30; TRBD1 agrees at 8 bases. Sequencing was carried out using peripheral blood. The CDR3 DNA is TGTGCCTGGAGTAGGCGCCAGGGGGCTGGGCAGCCCCAGCATTTT. It is translated as CAWSRRQGAGQPQHF.